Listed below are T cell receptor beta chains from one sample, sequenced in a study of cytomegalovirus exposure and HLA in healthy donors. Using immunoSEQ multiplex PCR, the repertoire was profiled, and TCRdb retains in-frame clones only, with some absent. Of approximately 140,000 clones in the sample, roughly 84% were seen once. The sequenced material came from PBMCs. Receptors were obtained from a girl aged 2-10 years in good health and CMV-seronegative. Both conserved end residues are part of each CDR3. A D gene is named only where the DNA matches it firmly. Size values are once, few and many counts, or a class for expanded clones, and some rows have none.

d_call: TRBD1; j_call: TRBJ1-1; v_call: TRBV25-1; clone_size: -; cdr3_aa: CASSATGALNTEAFF; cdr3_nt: TGTGCCAGCAGTGCGACAGGGGCTCTGAACACTGAAGCTTTCTTT
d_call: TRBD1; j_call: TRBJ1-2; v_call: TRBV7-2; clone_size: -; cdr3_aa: CASSSTGTGGYTF; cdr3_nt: TGTGCCAGCAGCTCAACCGGGACAGGGGGGTACACCTTC
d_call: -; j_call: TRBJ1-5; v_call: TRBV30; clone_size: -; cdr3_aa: CAWSYYNQPQHF; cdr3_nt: TGTGCCTGGAGTTACTATAATCAGCCCCAGCATTTT
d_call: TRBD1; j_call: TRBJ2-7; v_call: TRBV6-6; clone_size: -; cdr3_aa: CASTDTDRGLVEQYF; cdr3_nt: TGTGCCAGCACCGATACCGACAGGGGGCTTGTCGAGCAGTACTTC
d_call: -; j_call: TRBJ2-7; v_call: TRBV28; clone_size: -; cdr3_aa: CASEVQGTYEQYF; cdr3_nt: TGTGCCAGCGAGGTCCAGGGTACCTACGAGCAGTACTTC
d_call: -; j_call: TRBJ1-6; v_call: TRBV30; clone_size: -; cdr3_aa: CAWSVLTGNSPLHF; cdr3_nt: TGTGCCTGGAGTGTCTTGACTGGTAATTCACCCCTCCACTTT
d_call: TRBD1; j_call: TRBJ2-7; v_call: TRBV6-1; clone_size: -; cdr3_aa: CASSRPGQASYEQYF; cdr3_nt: TGTGCCAGCAGTAGACCGGGACAGGCCTCCTACGAGCAGTACTTC
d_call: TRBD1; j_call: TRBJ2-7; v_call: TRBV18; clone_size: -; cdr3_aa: CASSPRVGGQGSSYEQYF; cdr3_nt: TGTGCCAGCTCACCCAGGGTCGGGGGACAGGGGTCCTCCTACGAGCAGTACTTC
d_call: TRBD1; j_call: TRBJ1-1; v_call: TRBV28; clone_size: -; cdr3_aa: CASSLDRGKAFF; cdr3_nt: TGTGCCAGCAGTCTCGACAGGGGGAAAGCTTTCTTT
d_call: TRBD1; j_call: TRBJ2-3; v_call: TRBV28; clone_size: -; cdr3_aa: CASSFIPGQSTDTQYF; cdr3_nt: TGTGCCAGCAGCTTTATACCGGGACAGAGCACAGATACGCAGTATTTT
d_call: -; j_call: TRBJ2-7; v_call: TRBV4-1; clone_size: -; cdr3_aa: CASSLAGGEREQYF; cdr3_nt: TGCGCCAGCAGCTTGGCCGGGGGTGAGCGCGAGCAGTACTTC
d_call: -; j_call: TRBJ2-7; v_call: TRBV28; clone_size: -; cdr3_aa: CASSFGAGGPYEQYF; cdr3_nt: TGTGCCAGCAGTTTCGGGGCAGGGGGGCCCTACGAGCAGTACTTC
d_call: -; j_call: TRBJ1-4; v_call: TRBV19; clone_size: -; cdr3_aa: CARKLRQTPEEKLFF; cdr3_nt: TGTGCCAGAAAATTAAGGCAGACTCCGGAGGAAAAACTGTTTTTT
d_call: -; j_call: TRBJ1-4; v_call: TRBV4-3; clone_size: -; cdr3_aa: CASSQGGVGEKLFF; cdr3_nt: TGCGCCAGCAGCCAAGGGGGCGTGGGTGAAAAACTGTTTTTT
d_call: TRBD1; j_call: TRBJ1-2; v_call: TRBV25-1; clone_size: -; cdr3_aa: CASSIGTGGSTGYTF; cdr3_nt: TGTGCCAGCAGTATTGGGACAGGGGGCTCGACGGGCTACACCTTC
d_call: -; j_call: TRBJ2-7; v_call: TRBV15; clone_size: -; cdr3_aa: CATSSTPRGADYEQYF; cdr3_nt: TGTGCCACCAGCAGTACCCCCCGGGGGGCAGACTACGAGCAGTACTTC
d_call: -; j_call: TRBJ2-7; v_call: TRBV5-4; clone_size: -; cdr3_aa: CASSGGHGREQYF; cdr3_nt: TGTGCCAGCAGCGGGGGACACGGGCGCGAGCAGTACTTC
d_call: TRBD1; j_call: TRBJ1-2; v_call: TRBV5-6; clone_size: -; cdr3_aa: CASSTGGADYGYTF; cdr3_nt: TGTGCCAGCAGTACAGGGGGCGCCGACTATGGCTACACCTTC
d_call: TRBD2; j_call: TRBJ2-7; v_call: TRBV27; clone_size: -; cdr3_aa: CASSFKIGGAYEQYF; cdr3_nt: TGTGCCAGCAGTTTCAAGATCGGGGGGGCTTACGAGCAGTACTTC
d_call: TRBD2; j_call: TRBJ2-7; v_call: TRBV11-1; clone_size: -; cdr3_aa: CASSLLAGGYEQYF; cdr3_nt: TGTGCCAGCAGCTTACTAGCGGGAGGGTACGAGCAGTACTTC
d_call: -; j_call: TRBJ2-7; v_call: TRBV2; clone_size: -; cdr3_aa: CASSWGLDPSSYEQYF; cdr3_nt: TGTGCCAGCAGTTGGGGCTTAGACCCAAGCTCCTACGAGCAGTACTTC
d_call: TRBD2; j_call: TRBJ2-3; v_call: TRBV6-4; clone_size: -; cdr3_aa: CASSAGGGTDTQYF; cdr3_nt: TGTGCCAGCAGTGCCGGGGGGGGCACAGATACGCAGTATTTT
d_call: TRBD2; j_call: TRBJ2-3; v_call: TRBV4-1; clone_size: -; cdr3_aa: CASSAGLAAAAQYF; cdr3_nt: TGCGCCAGCAGTGCGGGACTAGCGGCCGCGGCGCAGTATTTT
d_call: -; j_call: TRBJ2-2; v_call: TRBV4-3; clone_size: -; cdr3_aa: CASSQEYRVPGELFF; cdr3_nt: TGCGCCAGCAGCCAAGAATACAGGGTGCCCGGGGAGCTGTTTTTT
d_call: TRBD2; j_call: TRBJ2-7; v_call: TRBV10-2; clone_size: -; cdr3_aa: CASRLAGGPYEQYF; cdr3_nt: TGCGCCAGCCGACTAGCGGGGGGGCCCTACGAGCAGTACTTC
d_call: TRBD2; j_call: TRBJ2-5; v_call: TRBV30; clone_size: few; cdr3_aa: CAWSGLAGGIQETQYF; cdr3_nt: TGTGCCTGGAGTGGGCTAGCGGGAGGAATACAAGAGACCCAGTACTTC
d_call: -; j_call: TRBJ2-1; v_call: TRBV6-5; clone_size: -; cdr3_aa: CASSYLGGVEQFF; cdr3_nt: TGTGCCAGCAGTTACCTCGGCGGGGTCGAGCAGTTCTTC